This TCR beta chain was captured by sequencing in a study of memory CD4+ T cells and cytomegalovirus serostatus. Background on the study: Of the healthy Belgian adults, 8 to 10 were CMV seropositive and approximately 24 seronegative.

Single viable CD3+CD4+CD8-CD45RO+ cells were sorted as the memory CD4+ T cells. Positive selection with CD4 microbeads enriched total CD4+ T cells. TCRdb keeps only in-frame clones here, not all; method: immunoSEQ multiplex PCR. The sample holds about 50,000 clones, 70% to 85% seen once. The V gene's germline CDR1 is SGHTA and CDR2 FQGNSA. Trimming stripped 0 bases from V and 4 bases from J, with 7 bases between. The CDR3 totals 14 residues. The rearrangement joins TRBV7-2 to TRBJ2-1; a possible D gene is TRBD1 (6 bases). Sequencing used memory CD4+ T cells from blood. This TCR was sampled from an adult in good health and CMV-seronegative. CDR3 loop: CASSLAGQYNEQFF. For the CDR3, the DNA is TGTGCCAGCAGCTTAGCCGGACAGTACAATGAGCAGTTCTTC. The variable domain in full, with the rest retrieved from reference TRBV7-2 and TRBJ2-1, is GAGVSQSPSNKVTEKGKDVELRCDPISGHTALYWYRQSLGQGLEFLIYFQGNSAPDKSGLPSDRFSAERTGGSVSTLTIQRTQQEDSAVYLCASSLAGQYNEQFFGPGTRLTVL.